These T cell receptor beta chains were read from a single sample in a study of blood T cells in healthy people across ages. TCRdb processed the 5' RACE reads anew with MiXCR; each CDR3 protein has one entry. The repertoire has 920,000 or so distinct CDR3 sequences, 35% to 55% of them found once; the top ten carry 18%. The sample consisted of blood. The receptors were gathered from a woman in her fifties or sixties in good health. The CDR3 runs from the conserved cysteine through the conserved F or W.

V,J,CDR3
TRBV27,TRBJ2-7,CASSGLAGLDISYEQYF
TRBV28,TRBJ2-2,CASSSLASGRFVGELFF
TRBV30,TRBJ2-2,CAWRSTGRNTGELFF
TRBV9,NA,CASSVFAGTGYEQYF
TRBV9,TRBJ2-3,CASSGSQGQYF
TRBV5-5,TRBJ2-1,CASSLQQGTANEQFF
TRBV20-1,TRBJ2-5,CSASPLPDRDVQETQYF
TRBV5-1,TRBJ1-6,CASSPTGPGNSPLHF
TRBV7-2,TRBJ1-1,CASSLNWGGDTEAFF
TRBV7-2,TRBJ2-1,CASRFTGSSEQFF
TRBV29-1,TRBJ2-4,CSARDKTIQYF
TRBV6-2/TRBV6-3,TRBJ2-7,CASSSRSSGRISYEQYF
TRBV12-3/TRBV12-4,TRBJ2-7,CASSLAPGVNEQYF
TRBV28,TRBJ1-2,CASRGGQGAGYTF
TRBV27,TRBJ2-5,CASTGTGEETQYF
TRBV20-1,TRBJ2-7,CSTNPGTGSSYEQYF
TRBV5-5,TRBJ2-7,CASSLGQTGWYEQYF
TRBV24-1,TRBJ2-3,CATSVLASGRAPDTQYF
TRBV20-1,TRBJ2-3,CSAMGQQSTDTQYF
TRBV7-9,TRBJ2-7,CASSYGQGGREQYF
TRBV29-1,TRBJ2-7,CSVAEQGLRYEQYF
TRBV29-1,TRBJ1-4,CSVDGRAEGNEKLFF
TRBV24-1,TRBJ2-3,CATSAGATPADTQYF
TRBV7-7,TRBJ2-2,CASTLGGQGNTGELFF
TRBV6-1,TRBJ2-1,CASRPGLAGGSYNEQFF
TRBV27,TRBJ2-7,CASSLGRDDYEQYF
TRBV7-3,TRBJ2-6,CASTPTSVSSGANVLTF
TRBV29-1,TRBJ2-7,CSVVSRDRTYEQYF
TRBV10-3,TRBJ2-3,CAITYLRGGTDTQYF
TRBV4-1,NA,CASSPLRTGYEQYF
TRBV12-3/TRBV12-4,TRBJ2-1,CASSFLGLAGNEQFF
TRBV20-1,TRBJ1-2,CSASSPRAGIQTGSGYTF
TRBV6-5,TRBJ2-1,CASSYPRLGAGSYNEQFF
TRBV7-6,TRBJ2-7,CASSFGPSVGYEQYF
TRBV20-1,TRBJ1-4,CSAQQYGDGKLFF
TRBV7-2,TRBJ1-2,CASSRGLSYGYTF
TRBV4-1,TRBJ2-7,CASSQGQTSYEQYF
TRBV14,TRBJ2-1,CASSQGIVYNEQFF
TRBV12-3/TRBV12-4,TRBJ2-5,CASTRDRGLETQYF
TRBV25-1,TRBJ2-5,CASSELGTSGMYQETQYF
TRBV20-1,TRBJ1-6,CSARQGSYNSPLHF
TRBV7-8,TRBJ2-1,CASSLRDREWYNEQFF
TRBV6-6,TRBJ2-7,CASSLQTSGNAYEQYF
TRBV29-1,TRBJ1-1,CSVAAGTGGGEAFF
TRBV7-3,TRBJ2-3,CASSLKTSGGPDTQYF
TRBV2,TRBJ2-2,CASSLGLALGELFF
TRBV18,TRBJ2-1,CASSNVQGARNEQFF
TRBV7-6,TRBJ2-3,CASSLASPLAGPDTQYF
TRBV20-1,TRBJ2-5,CSASLWTSGREGETQYF
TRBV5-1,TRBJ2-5,CASSFGKETQYF
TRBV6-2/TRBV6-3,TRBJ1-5,CASTQYQGTDNQPQHF